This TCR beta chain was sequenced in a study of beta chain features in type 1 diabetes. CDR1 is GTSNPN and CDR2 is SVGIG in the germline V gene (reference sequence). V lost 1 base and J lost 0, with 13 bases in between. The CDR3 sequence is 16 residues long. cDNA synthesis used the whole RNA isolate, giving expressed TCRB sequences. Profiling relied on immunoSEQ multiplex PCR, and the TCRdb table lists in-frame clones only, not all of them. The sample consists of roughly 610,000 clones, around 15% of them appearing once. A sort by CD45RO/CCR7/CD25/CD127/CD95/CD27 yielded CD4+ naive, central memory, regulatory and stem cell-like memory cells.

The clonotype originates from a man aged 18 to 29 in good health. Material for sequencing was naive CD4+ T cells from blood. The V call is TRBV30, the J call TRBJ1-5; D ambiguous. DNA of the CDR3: TGTGCCTGGAGTGGGACGCACGATATTAGCAATCAGCCCCAGCATTTT. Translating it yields CAWSGTHDISNQPQHF.